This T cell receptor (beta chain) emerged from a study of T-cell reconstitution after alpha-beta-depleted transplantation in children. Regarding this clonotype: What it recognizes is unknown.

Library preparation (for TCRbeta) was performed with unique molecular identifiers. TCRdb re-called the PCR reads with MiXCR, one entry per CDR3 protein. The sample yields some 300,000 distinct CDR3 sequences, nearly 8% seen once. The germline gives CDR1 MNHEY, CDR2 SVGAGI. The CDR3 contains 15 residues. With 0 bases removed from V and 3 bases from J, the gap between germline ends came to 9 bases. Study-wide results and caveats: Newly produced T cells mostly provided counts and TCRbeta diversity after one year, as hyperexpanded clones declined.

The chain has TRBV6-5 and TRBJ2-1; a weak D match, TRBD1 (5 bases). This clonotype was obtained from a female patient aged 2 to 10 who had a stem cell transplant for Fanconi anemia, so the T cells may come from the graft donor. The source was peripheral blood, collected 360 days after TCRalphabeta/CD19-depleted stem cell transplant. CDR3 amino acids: CASSYSGHNYNEQFF. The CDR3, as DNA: TGTGCCAGCAGTTACTCTGGACACAACTACAATGAGCAGTTCTTC.